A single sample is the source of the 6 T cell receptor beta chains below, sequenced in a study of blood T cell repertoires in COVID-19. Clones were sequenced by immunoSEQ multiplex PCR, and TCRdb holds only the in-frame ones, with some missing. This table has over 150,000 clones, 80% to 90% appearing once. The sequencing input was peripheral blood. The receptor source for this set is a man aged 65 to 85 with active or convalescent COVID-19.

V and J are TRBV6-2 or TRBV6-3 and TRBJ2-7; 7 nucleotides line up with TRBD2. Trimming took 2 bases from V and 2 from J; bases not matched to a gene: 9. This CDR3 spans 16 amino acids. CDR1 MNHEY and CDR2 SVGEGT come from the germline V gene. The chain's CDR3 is CASSYHVREVTYEQYF. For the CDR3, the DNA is TGTGCCAGCAGTTACCATGTTCGGGAGGTGACCTACGAGCAGTACTTC.

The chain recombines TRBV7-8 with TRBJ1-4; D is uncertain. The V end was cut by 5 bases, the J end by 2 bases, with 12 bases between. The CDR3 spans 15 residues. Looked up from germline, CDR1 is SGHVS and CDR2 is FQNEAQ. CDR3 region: CASSRERATNEKLFF. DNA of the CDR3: TGTGCCAGCAGCCGAGAGAGGGCCACTAATGAAAAACTGTTTTTT.

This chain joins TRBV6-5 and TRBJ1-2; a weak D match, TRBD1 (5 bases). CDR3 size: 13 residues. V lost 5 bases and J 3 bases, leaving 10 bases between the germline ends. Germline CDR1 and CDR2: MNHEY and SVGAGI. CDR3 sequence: CASSLVRDYGYTF. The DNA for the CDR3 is TGTGCCAGCAGTCTGGTCAGGGACTATGGCTACACCTTC.

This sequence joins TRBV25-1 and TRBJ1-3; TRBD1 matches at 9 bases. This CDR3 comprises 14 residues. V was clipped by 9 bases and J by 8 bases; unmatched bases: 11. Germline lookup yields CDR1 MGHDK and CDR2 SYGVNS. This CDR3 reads CASKKGQGIDTIYF. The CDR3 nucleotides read TGTGCCAGTAAAAAGGGACAGGGAATAGACACCATATATTTT.

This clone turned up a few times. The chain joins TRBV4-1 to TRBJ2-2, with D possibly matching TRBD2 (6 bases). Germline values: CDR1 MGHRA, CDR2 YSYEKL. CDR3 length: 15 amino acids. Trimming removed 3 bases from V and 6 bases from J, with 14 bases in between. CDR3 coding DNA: TGCGCCAGCAGCCACCGGGACTCAGTGGCCGGGGAGCTGTTTTTT. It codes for CASSHRDSVAGELFF.

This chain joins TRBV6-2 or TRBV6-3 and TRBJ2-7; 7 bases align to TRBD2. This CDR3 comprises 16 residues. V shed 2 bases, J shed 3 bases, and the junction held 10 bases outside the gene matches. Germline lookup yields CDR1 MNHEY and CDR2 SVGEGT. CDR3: CASSYGRDYTRYEQYF. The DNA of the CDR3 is TGTGCCAGCAGTTACGGGCGGGACTATACTCGCTACGAGCAGTACTTC.